The 21 T cell receptor beta chains reported below all come from one sample, sequenced in a study of graft-versus-host responses after intestinal transplantation. Repertoires were generated with immunoSEQ multiplex PCR, while TCRdb's copy carries only in-frame clones and drops some. The sample has 77,000 or so clones; 90% to 95% are singletons. Their antigens remain unidentified. Sequencing was performed on unstimulated CD8+ T cells sorted from spleen or lymph node cells, taken before intestinal transplant. All receptors derive from a human donor who received an intestinal transplant.

The chain combines TRBV14 with TRBJ1-4; D is undetermined. Trimming left V 4 bases short and J 1 base short, with 13 bases between. Per the germline V gene, CDR1 is SGHDN and CDR2 is FVKESK. The CDR3 runs 16 residues. The CDR3 spells CASSLRTSGTNEKLFF. The CDR3 coding sequence is TGTGCCAGCAGCCTGAGGACCTCGGGAACTAATGAAAAACTGTTTTTT.

The chain combines TRBV27 with TRBJ1-2; TRBD1 matches at 9 bases. With V trimmed by 4 bases and J by 7 bases, 10 bases remained unmatched. The CDR3 is 15 residues long. Germline values: CDR1 MNHEY, CDR2 SMNVEV (reference sequence). CDR3: CASSSRVTGGTGYTF. The CDR3 coding sequence is TGTGCCAGCAGTTCCAGAGTAACAGGGGGCACTGGCTACACCTTC.

The chain combines TRBV27 with TRBJ1-2; D gene unclear. From germline, CDR1 is MNHEY and CDR2 SMNVEV (reference sequence). The CDR3 is 16 amino acids. Trimming shortened V by 4 bases and J by 4 bases, and 19 bases separated the two germline ends. CDR3: CASSYTPLRLIYGYTF. The CDR3 bases are TGTGCCAGCAGTTACACCCCGCTGAGACTGATCTATGGCTACACCTTC.

The chain combines TRBV19 with TRBJ1-1; the D is unclear. CDR1 and CDR2 (germline): LNHDA, SQIVND (reference sequence). This CDR3 spans 14 amino acids. Deletions cut 3 bases from V and 3 bases from J, with 11 bases between. The CDR3 sequence is CASSIYGSDTEAFF. CDR3 sequence (DNA): TGTGCCAGTAGTATTTACGGGAGTGACACTGAAGCTTTCTTT.

V is TRBV19 and J is TRBJ1-1; no clear D. In germline, CDR1 is LNHDA, CDR2 SQIVND (reference sequence). The CDR3 consists of 13 residues. With 4 bases removed from V and 4 bases from J, the gap between germline ends came to 10 bases. This chain's CDR3 is CASSNDGRTEAFF. Written as DNA, the CDR3 is TGTGCCAGTAGTAATGACGGGCGCACTGAAGCTTTCTTT. Variable domain in full (rest from reference TRBV19 and TRBJ1-1): DGGITQSPKYLFRKEGQNVTLSCEQNLNHDAMYWYRQDPGQGLRLIYYSQIVNDFQKGDIAEGYSVSREKKESFPLTVTSAQKNPTAFYLCASSNDGRTEAFFGQGTRLTVV.

The rearrangement uses TRBV28 and TRBJ1-1; D might be TRBD1 (5 bases). The CDR3 covers 12 residues. Germline CDR1 MDHEN, CDR2 SYDVKM. Deletions cut 4 bases from V and 6 bases from J, with 9 bases between. CDR3 bases: TGTGCCAGCAGTTCCCAGGGCCCTGAAGCTTTCTTT. This gives the protein CASSSQGPEAFF.

This sequence joins TRBV10-2 and TRBJ2-1; no reliable D call. CDR1 WSHSY and CDR2 SAAADI come from the germline V gene. V lost 0 bases to trimming and J lost 0 bases, with 18 bases between them. The CDR3 is 19 amino acids. The CDR3 sequence: CASSESWFSTQLSYNEQFF. CDR3 bases: TGCGCCAGCAGTGAGTCTTGGTTCAGTACACAACTCTCCTACAATGAGCAGTTCTTC.

The rearrangement joins TRBV7-2 to TRBJ2-7; 8 bases are a match to TRBD2. CDR3 size: 16 residues. Germline V gene sequence: CDR1 SGHTA, CDR2 FQGNSA. V was pared by 0 bases and J by 5 bases, with 9 bases of the junction left unmatched. CDR3 protein: CASSLAPSGSVHEQYF. DNA for the CDR3: TGTGCCAGCAGCTTAGCGCCGAGCGGGAGTGTCCACGAGCAGTACTTC.

This chain uses TRBV30 with TRBJ2-7, with 7 bases matching TRBD2. Germline V gene sequence: CDR1 GTSNPN, CDR2 SVGIG (reference sequence). This CDR3 has 14 amino acids. V gave up 4 bases and J gave up 3 bases; unmatched junction bases: 9. CDR3 amino acids: CAWNSGGSHYEQYF. CDR3 nucleotides: TGTGCCTGGAATAGCGGCGGGAGTCACTACGAGCAGTACTTC.

V is TRBV19 and J is TRBJ2-1; D perhaps matches TRBD1 (6 bases). Germline V gives CDR1 LNHDA, CDR2 SQIVND (reference sequence). Trimming left V 3 bases short and J 4 bases short, with 13 bases between. CDR3 length: 15 residues. CDR3: CASSMIAGQYNEQFF. For the CDR3, the DNA is TGTGCCAGTAGTATGATCGCCGGACAGTACAATGAGCAGTTCTTC.

The V and J genes are TRBV2 and TRBJ2-2; D is unclear. CDR1 SNHLY and CDR2 FYNNEI come from the germline V gene. The CDR3 has 12 amino acids. The V end lost 1 base, the J end lost 6 bases, and 3 bases lay between the germline ends. The CDR3 protein is CASSEVPGELFF. CDR3 coding DNA: TGTGCCAGCAGTGAAGTGCCCGGGGAGCTGTTTTTT.

The chain recombines TRBV25-1 with TRBJ1-2; 7 nucleotides match TRBD1. The CDR3 covers 15 residues. Per the germline V gene, CDR1 is MGHDK and CDR2 is SYGVNS. The V gene end was trimmed by 3 bases and the J gene end by 4 bases; junction bases not matched to a gene: 8. This CDR3 reads CASSEGDSALYGYTF. The CDR3 coding sequence is TGTGCCAGCAGTGAGGGGGACAGCGCACTCTATGGCTACACCTTC.

V and J are TRBV15 and TRBJ2-1; D possibly uses TRBD1 or TRBD2 (5 bases each). Trimming removed 11 bases at V and 0 bases at J, with 11 bases between. Looked up from germline, CDR1 is LNHNV and CDR2 is YYDKDF (reference sequence). The CDR3 runs 13 residues. The CDR3 loop is CASGPYSYNEQFF. The DNA of the CDR3 is TGTGCCTCGGGACCGTACTCCTACAATGAGCAGTTCTTC.

This clone was detected only once. The chain links TRBV5-1 to TRBJ2-5; D gene uncertain. CDR1 is SGHRS, CDR2 YFSETQ, per germline. Trimming took off 2 bases at V and 1 base at J, with 6 bases between the two ends. There are 13 residues in the CDR3. The CDR3 reads CASSFDSQETQYF. In DNA form, the CDR3 reads TGCGCCAGCAGCTTCGACTCCCAAGAGACCCAGTACTTC.

The rearrangement uses TRBV9 and TRBJ2-7, with 8 bases matching TRBD1. The J segment lost 3 bases and the V segment lost 7 bases, leaving 3 bases of the junction unmatched. The CDR3 runs to 12 residues. CDR1 and CDR2 from the germline V gene are SGDLS and YYNGEE. The CDR3, as DNA: TGTGCCAGCGGGGGACAGGACTACGAGCAGTACTTC. Protein sequence: CASGGQDYEQYF.

This chain joins TRBV4-1 and TRBJ2-7; no clear D gene. The CDR3 spans 14 residues. Trimming removed 2 bases at V and 1 base at J, with 9 bases between. Germline V gives CDR1 MGHRA, CDR2 YSYEKL. The DNA for the CDR3 is TGCGCCAGCAGCCAAAAGGACGATTCCTACGAGCAGTACTTC. Protein: CASSQKDDSYEQYF.

The V call is TRBV4-2, the J call TRBJ1-5, with no clear D. Germline CDR1 is LGHNA and CDR2 is YNFKEQ. This CDR3 has 15 residues. V was cut by 0 bases and J by 4 bases, with 10 bases left in between. CDR3 nucleotide sequence: TGTGCCAGCAGCCAAGATTTGTCCAAGAATCAGCCCCAGCATTTT. Protein: CASSQDLSKNQPQHF.

This sequence joins TRBV6-5 and TRBJ2-7, with 8 bases identical to TRBD2. This CDR3 spans 14 amino acids. With 4 bases clipped from V and 2 bases from J, the junction kept 4 bases outside the gene matches. The V gene's germline CDR1 is MNHEY and CDR2 SVGAGI. DNA for the CDR3: TGTGCCAGCAGTTGGGGACTAGGGGCCTACGAGCAGTACTTC. Translation gives CASSWGLGAYEQYF.

The chain recombines TRBV6-5 with TRBJ2-1; D unresolved. The CDR3 length is 14 residues. Deletions cut 1 base from V and 1 base from J, with 5 bases between. Germline loops: CDR1 MNHEY, CDR2 SVGAGI. The CDR3 reads CASSYLGSYNEQFF. The CDR3 DNA sequence: TGTGCCAGCAGTTACTTGGGTTCCTACAATGAGCAGTTCTTC.

The rearrangement uses TRBV20-1 and TRBJ2-4; D uncertain. V shed 4 bases and J shed 3 bases, with 4 bases lying between them. CDR1 is DFQATT and CDR2 is SNEGSKA in the germline V gene (reference sequence). The CDR3 contains 11 residues. The CDR3 protein is CSATDKNIQYF. DNA for the CDR3: TGCAGTGCTACCGACAAAAACATTCAGTACTTC.

The rearrangement links TRBV25-1 to TRBJ2-5; 9 positions match TRBD2. Near its end, the DNA agrees better with TRBJ2-7, so the J call may be wrong. Germline lookup yields CDR1 MGHDK and CDR2 SYGVNS. This CDR3 is 15 amino acids long. The DNA for the CDR3 is TGTGCCAGCGGGGGAAGGGGCGGGAGGGTCTACGAGCAGTACTTC. Translating gives CASGGRGGRVYEQYF.